A single sample is the source of the 27 T cell receptor beta chains below, sequenced in a study of blood T cells in healthy people across ages (dated by TCRdb to between 2014 and 2017). The protocol used for the library was 5' RACE. This sample was sequenced with an Illumina HiSeq 2500. The second PCR ran for roughly 7 to 12 cycles and used a J-beta primer mix along with a sample-barcoded 5' primer. TCRdb cleaned the public reads at Q25 with fastp, built clones with MiXCR and kept in-frame beta chains. Records with the same CDR3 protein are collapsed into one entry carrying the most frequent genes and DNA. The sample records roughly 800,000 distinct CDR3 sequences, roughly 64% of which are singletons. The ten top clones hold about 20% of the sample. Sequenced material: blood. The receptors here all came from a man aged 25-45 years in good health.

The chain employs TRBV11-2 and TRBJ2-1; TRBD2 matches 9 bases. V trimming: 3 bases; J trimming: 4 bases; junction bases outside the gene matches: 10. CDR1 SGHAT and CDR2 FQNNGV come from the germline V gene. The CDR3 runs to 17 residues. DNA of the CDR3: TGTGCCAGCAGCTTCGGCCCCCCTAGCGGGGAATACAATGAGCAGTTCTTC. Protein: CASSFGPPSGEYNEQFF.

The rearrangement joins TRBV7-2 to TRBJ2-3; TRBD2 aligns across 7 bases. J was trimmed by 4 bases and V by 7 bases; bases with no gene match: 8. There are 14 residues in the CDR3. Germline V gene data show CDR1 as SGHTA and CDR2 as FQGNSA. CDR3 region: CASTPSREADTQYF. CDR3 coding DNA: TGTGCCAGCACTCCCTCACGGGAGGCAGATACGCAGTATTTT.

This chain links TRBV7-2 with TRBJ2-7; TRBD2 is a possible D gene (6 bases). Between the trimmed V and J ends, which lost 4 bases and 7 bases, there was a span of 17 bases. Germline loops: CDR1 SGHTA, CDR2 FQGNSA. The CDR3 covers 14 residues. CDR3 coding DNA: TGTGCCAGCAGCTCCCTTGCGGGGCGCCGAGAGCAGTACTTC. It is translated as CASSSLAGRREQYF.

The gene calls are TRBV27 and TRBJ2-7, with 13 nucleotides matching TRBD2. J was trimmed by 4 bases and V by 4 bases; bases with no gene match: 4. Per germline, CDR1 MNHEY and CDR2 SMNVEV (reference sequence). The CDR3 covers 15 residues. As DNA, the CDR3 is TGTGCCAGCAGTTCTTTGGGACTAGCGGGGTACGAGCAGTACTTC. It codes for CASSSLGLAGYEQYF.

The chain is built from TRBV7-2 and TRBJ2-1, with D possibly TRBD2 on 7 matching bases. CDR1 and CDR2 (germline): SGHTA, FQGNSA. Between the trimmed V and J ends, which lost 2 bases and 8 bases, there was a span of 16 bases. The CDR3 is 15 residues long. The CDR3 reads CASSLNGGARDEQFF. Here the CDR3 DNA reads TGTGCCAGCAGCTTAAATGGGGGGGCCAGAGATGAGCAGTTCTTC.

The J gene is TRBJ1-2, the V gene TRBV7-9; possibly TRBD1 for D (5 bases). V shed 4 bases and J shed 3 bases, with 12 bases lying between them. Germline CDR1 is SEHNR and CDR2 is FQNEAQ (reference sequence). The CDR3 length is 14 residues. Written as DNA, the CDR3 is TGTGCCAGCAGCTCTGGGGGGTACGACTATGGCTACACCTTC. The encoded protein is CASSSGGYDYGYTF.

The rearrangement joins TRBV4-2 to TRBJ2-3, with 9 positions matching TRBD2. V was pared by 2 bases and J by 3 bases, with 6 bases of the junction left unmatched. The CDR3 loop spans 16 amino acids. Germline CDR1 reads LGHNA; CDR2 reads YNFKEQ. The CDR3 DNA is TGTGCCAGCAGCCAAAATATAGCGGGAGTAACAGATACGCAGTATTTT. Protein: CASSQNIAGVTDTQYF.

V and J are TRBV20-1 and TRBJ2-1; possible D gene TRBD1, 5 bases. This CDR3 has 15 amino acids. Trimming cost V 5 bases and J 8 bases, with 22 bases left between them. Germline V CDR1 and CDR2: DFQATT, SNEGSKA (reference sequence). This chain's CDR3 is CSAPIVSGIQDEQFF. In nucleotides, the CDR3 is TGCAGTGCTCCAATCGTGTCGGGCATACAGGATGAGCAGTTCTTC.

The J gene is TRBJ1-4, the V gene TRBV11-2, with 9 bases aligning to TRBD1. The germline V gene encodes CDR1 SGHAT and CDR2 FQNNGV. With V trimmed by 5 bases and J by 0 bases, 10 bases remained unmatched. The CDR3 runs 18 residues. The CDR3 sequence: CASSGGQGEGATNEKLFF. The CDR3, as DNA: TGTGCCAGCAGCGGGGGACAGGGCGAGGGGGCAACTAATGAAAAACTGTTTTTT.

The chain recombines TRBV9 with TRBJ1-2; possibly TRBD1 for D (5 bases). The length of the CDR3 is 16 residues. Germline V gene data show CDR1 as SGDLS and CDR2 as YYNGEE. Between the trimmed V and J ends, which lost 3 bases and 5 bases, there was a span of 20 bases. DNA for the CDR3: TGTGCCAGCAGCGCGGGACCCCGGCAGGATCTTTATGGCTACACCTTC. Amino acid sequence: CASSAGPRQDLYGYTF.

The rearrangement joins TRBV5-1 to TRBJ2-7, with TRBD1 as a possible D gene (5 bases). Trimming removed 0 bases from V and 3 bases from J, with 16 bases in between. Germline loops: CDR1 SGHRS, CDR2 YFSETQ. The CDR3 extends over 16 amino acids. The CDR3 DNA is TGCGCCAGCAGCTTGGGGCGTCAGACAGAAGGCTACGAGCAGTACTTC. Translating it yields CASSLGRQTEGYEQYF.

The rearrangement links TRBV14 to TRBJ2-6, with 12 bases that match TRBD1. Germline loops: CDR1 SGHDN, CDR2 FVKESK. Germline trimming cut 6 bases from V and 0 bases from J; bases unmatched to any gene: 6. CDR3 size: 18 residues. The CDR3 reads CASRGTGGLNSGANVLTF. The CDR3 nucleotides are TGTGCCAGCAGAGGGACAGGGGGCTTAAACTCTGGGGCCAACGTCCTGACTTTC.

This clonotype has just a few counts. V gene TRBV3-1 combines with J gene TRBJ2-1, with a tentative D call TRBD2 (7 bases). Germline loops: CDR1 LGHDT, CDR2 YNNKEL (reference sequence). The CDR3 has 15 residues. Trimming removed 6 bases from V and 6 bases from J, with 18 bases in between. CDR3 nucleotide sequence: TGTGCCAGCAGAGAAGTCGGGGGGCCGGGCAATGAGCAGTTCTTC. The encoded protein is CASREVGGPGNEQFF.

This clonotype has more than one count but fewer than ten. The rearrangement joins TRBV25-1 to TRBJ2-5, with D possibly TRBD1 on 6 matching bases. Germline CDR1 and CDR2: MGHDK and SYGVNS. V lost 8 bases, J lost 5 bases, and 15 bases lay in between. The CDR3 covers 13 residues. The CDR3 loop is CASSSTGMETQYF. The CDR3 nucleotides are TGTGCCAGCTCTTCGACAGGAATGGAGACCCAGTACTTC.

This clonotype was seen many times. The rearrangement links TRBV5-1 to TRBJ2-1; D is uncertain. V lost 0 bases and J 6 bases, leaving 4 bases between the germline ends. The CDR3 length is 12 residues. CDR1 SGHRS and CDR2 YFSETQ come from the germline V gene. This chain's CDR3 is CASSLAGNEQFF. CDR3 nucleotides: TGCGCCAGCAGCTTGGCTGGCAATGAGCAGTTCTTC.

The chain links TRBV7-9 to TRBJ1-3; the D is unclear. The CDR3 covers 16 residues. Germline CDR1 and CDR2: SEHNR and FQNEAQ (reference sequence). The V end was cut by 2 bases, the J end by 0 bases, with 11 bases between. CDR3 sequence reads: CASSLSLSGSGNTIYF. The CDR3 DNA is TGTGCCAGCAGCTTAAGTCTCTCGGGCTCTGGAAACACCATATATTTT.

A few counts support this clonotype. The chain has TRBV9 and TRBJ1-6; no clear D. V lost 6 bases to trimming and J lost 7 bases, with 14 bases between them. CDR1 is SGDLS and CDR2 is YYNGEE in the germline V gene. This CDR3 has 14 amino acids. The CDR3 DNA sequence: TGTGCCAGCACGGGCGCCCCCCCGAATTCACCCCTCCACTTT. Protein product: CASTGAPPNSPLHF. The full variable domain, completed using reference TRBV9 and TRBJ1-6, is DSGVTQTPKHLITATGQRVTLRCSPRSGDLSVYWYQQSLDQGLQFLIQYYNGEERAKGNILERFSAQQFPDLHSELNLSSLELGDSALYFCASTGAPPNSPLHFGNGTRLTVT.

V and J are TRBV3-1 and TRBJ2-5; 10 bases align to TRBD2. Germline CDR1 reads LGHDT; CDR2 reads YNNKEL (reference sequence). The CDR3 consists of 16 residues. Trimming took 1 base from V and 2 from J; bases not matched to a gene: 4. CDR3 nucleotides: TGTGCCAGCAGCCAAGGGTCTAGCGGGAGTCAAGAGACCCAGTACTTC. This translates into CASSQGSSGSQETQYF.

This clonotype was counted only a few times. The rearrangement joins TRBV20-1 to TRBJ2-5; D is perhaps TRBD1 (6 bases). Germline loops: CDR1 DFQATT, CDR2 SNEGSKA (reference sequence). The CDR3 length is 17 residues. Between the trimmed V and J ends, which lost 1 base and 5 bases, there was a span of 23 bases. The CDR3 here is CSARGDNPHREGETQYF. CDR3 bases: TGCAGTGCTAGAGGGGACAACCCACACAGGGAAGGGGAGACCCAGTACTTC.

The chain recombines TRBV29-1 with TRBJ1-2, with a tentative D call TRBD1 (5 bases). CDR3 size: 15 residues. Per germline, CDR1 SQVTM and CDR2 ANQGSEA. Trimming took off 1 base at V and 8 bases at J, with 20 bases between the two ends. The DNA for the CDR3 is TGCAGCGTTGAAGTATGGGGGTCGAGCCCTAGAGGCTACACCTTC. Translation: CSVEVWGSSPRGYTF.

In DNA, the CDR3 is TGTGCCAGCAGGCAGGGACAGGAAGCTTTCTTT. This codes for CASRQGQEAFF. The V gene is TRBV27, the J gene TRBJ1-1, with 7 bases matching TRBD1. Per germline, CDR1 MNHEY and CDR2 SMNVEV (reference sequence). The CDR3 extends over 11 amino acids. The junction had 3 bases not matched to a gene; V was cut back by 6 bases and J by 8 bases.

The chain links TRBV29-1 to TRBJ2-3; 8 nucleotides line up with TRBD2. Germline assignment: CDR1 SQVTM and CDR2 ANQGSEA. The trim removed 4 bases at V and 0 bases at J, leaving 3 bases unmatched. The CDR3 has 14 amino acids. The CDR3 spells CSVVTGGSTDTQYF. The DNA for the CDR3 is TGCAGCGTTGTTACGGGGGGGAGCACAGATACGCAGTATTTT.

The chain combines TRBV20-1 with TRBJ1-3; no definite D call. CDR1 and CDR2 from the germline V gene are DFQATT and SNEGSKA (reference sequence). V was trimmed by 5 bases and J by 0 bases, leaving 11 bases between them. There are 14 residues in the CDR3. The CDR3 is CSADEGNSGNTIYF. The CDR3 DNA reads TGCAGTGCTGACGAGGGAAACTCTGGAAACACCATATATTTT.

This chain joins TRBV7-2 and TRBJ1-4; D remains unclear. This CDR3 is 14 amino acids long. V lost 5 bases to trimming and J lost 8 bases, with 15 bases between them. Germline loops: CDR1 SGHTA, CDR2 FQGNSA. The CDR3: CASSPQLLNEKLFF. The CDR3 nucleotides are TGTGCCAGCAGCCCCCAATTACTTAACGAAAAACTGTTTTTT.

The gene calls are TRBV21-1 and TRBJ2-7; the table's D call, TRBD1, has no DNA check behind it. TRBV21-1 is tagged as a pseudogene. This CDR3 comprises 16 residues. For the CDR3, the DNA is TGTGCCAGCAGCAAAGGGCCGGACAGGGAACCCTACGAGCAGTACTTC. Protein sequence: CASSKGPDREPYEQYF.

This clonotype appeared a few times. The J gene is TRBJ2-3, the V gene TRBV20-1; 10 positions match TRBD2. Germline V gives CDR1 DFQATT, CDR2 SNEGSKA (reference sequence). The CDR3 is 18 amino acids. V gave up 5 bases and J gave up 3 bases; unmatched junction bases: 17. The CDR3 is CSAQEREREGVLTDTQYF. The CDR3 DNA reads TGCAGTGCTCAAGAGCGCGAGCGGGAGGGTGTACTAACAGATACGCAGTATTTT.

The gene calls are TRBV20-1 and TRBJ1-6; D is uncertain. Between the trimmed V and J ends, which lost 2 bases and 2 bases, there was a span of 13 bases. The CDR3 runs 16 residues. CDR1 is DFQATT, CDR2 SNEGSKA, per germline (reference sequence). The CDR3 loop reads CSARPPTSAYNSPLHF. The DNA of the CDR3 is TGCAGTGCTAGACCTCCTACTTCTGCCTATAATTCACCCCTCCACTTT.